This is a list of T cell receptor beta chains from one sample in a study of T cells after yellow fever vaccination. TCRdb used MiXCR to reprocess the 5' RACE reads, holding one entry per CDR3 protein. This sample has approximately 300,000 distinct CDR3 sequences, with around 10% found just once. The sequencing here drew on CD4+ T cells sorted from PBMCs, taken 45 days after the yellow fever booster vaccination. The receptors stem from a man younger than 35 who received the YFV17D yellow fever vaccine. Both conserved end residues are part of each CDR3. D genes are given only for firm matches. Clone size, where shown, is once, few, many, or a class for clones that have expanded.

size,V,D,J,DNA,CDR3
many,TRBV4-1,.,TRBJ2-5,TGCGCCAGCAGCCAAGTCGGGCCCTTACTCCAAGAGACCCAGTACTTC,CASSQVGPLLQETQYF
.,TRBV7-2,.,TRBJ2-1,TGTGCCAGCAGCTTAGTTAGGCGCGGCGACAATGAGCAGTTCTTC,CASSLVRRGDNEQFF
.,TRBV29-1,.,TRBJ2-2,TGCAGCGCATCAACGACTGGGTTCACCGGGGAGCTGTTTTTT,CSASTTGFTGELFF
.,TRBV18,.,TRBJ1-5,TGTGCCAGCTCACCCAACGAAGTAACCTCTAATCAGCCCCAGCATTTT,CASSPNEVTSNQPQHF
few,TRBV20-1,TRBD2,TRBJ2-3,TGCAGTGCTGAGGCCGCTGAAGCGGGGCGGACAGATACGCAGTATTTT,CSAEAAEAGRTDTQYF
.,TRBV18,.,TRBJ2-4,TGTGCCAGCTCACCGGGGACTCCCGCGGTCATTCAGTACTTC,CASSPGTPAVIQYF
few,TRBV20-1,.,TRBJ2-5,TGCAGTGCCCTGGGTCTGGCGATGGAGACCCAGTACTTC,CSALGLAMETQYF
few,TRBV7-3,.,TRBJ2-3,TGTGCCAGCAGCAGGGGGACTACCACAGATACGCAGTATTTT,CASSRGTTTDTQYF
few,TRBV5-1,.,TRBJ1-1,TGCGCCACCAGGGCGGACGCTGAAGCTTTCTTT,CATRADAEAFF
many,TRBV6-5,.,TRBJ1-2,TGTGCCAGCAGTTCTGTAGGGGACGGCTACACCTTC,CASSSVGDGYTF
.,TRBV6-4,TRBD1,TRBJ2-5,TGTGCCAGCATTCGACTCAGGGGGCGAATACGAGGGCAAGAGACCCAGTACTTC,CASIRLRGRIRGQETQYF
.,TRBV12-3/TRBV12-4,.,TRBJ1-4,TGTGCCAGCAGCCCCGACAGATGGAGGGAAAAACTGTTTTTT,CASSPDRWREKLFF
.,TRBV19,TRBD1,TRBJ1-4,TGTGCCAGTAGTATCGGGACAGCCGCCGCAACTAATGAAAAACTGTTTTTT,CASSIGTAAATNEKLFF
few,TRBV4-1,TRBD1,TRBJ1-1,TGCGCCAGCAGCCGAAACCCACGGCGGACAGGGCGCCATAACACTGAAGCTTTCTTT,CASSRNPRRTGRHNTEAFF
.,TRBV5-1,.,TRBJ1-3,TGCGCCAGCAGCGAAGACGGCTCTGGAAACACCATATATTTT,CASSEDGSGNTIYF
.,TRBV4-3,.,TRBJ2-1,TGCGCCAGCAGCCCTCGGGGGGACAGAATTTTGAATGAGCAGTTCTTC,CASSPRGDRILNEQFF
many,TRBV5-1,TRBD1,TRBJ2-1,TGCGCCAGCAGCTTCGGACAGGGCACCTACAATGAGCAGTTCTTC,CASSFGQGTYNEQFF
many,TRBV6-6,.,TRBJ1-1,TGTGCCAGCAGTGATAGACAGATGAACACTGAAGCTTTCTTT,CASSDRQMNTEAFF
.,TRBV10-3,.,TRBJ1-1,TGTGCCATCAGTGAGTCAACAGGGCTAGAGAACACTGAAGCTTTCTTT,CAISESTGLENTEAFF
few,TRBV7-6,TRBD1,TRBJ1-1,TGTGCCAGCAGCTTGGGCAGGGGGCGGAACACTGAAGCTTTCTTT,CASSLGRGRNTEAFF
many,TRBV28,.,TRBJ2-5,TGTGCCAGCAGTTTAGGCCGTCCCCAGTACTTC,CASSLGRPQYF
.,TRBV12-3/TRBV12-4,TRBD1,TRBJ1-1,TGTGCCAGCGGGTACAGGGGGGACACTGAAGCTTTCTTT,CASGYRGDTEAFF
few,TRBV27,.,TRBJ2-5,TGTGCCAGTGGGGGAGGGGCCACAGGGGAGACCCAGTACTTC,CASGGGATGETQYF
.,TRBV6-5,.,TRBJ1-1,TGTGCCAGCAGATCATACACTGAAGCTTTCTTT,CASRSYTEAFF
.,TRBV10-3,TRBD1,TRBJ1-5,TGTGCCATCAGTGGGACAGGGGGGGATCAGCCCCAGCATTTT,CAISGTGGDQPQHF
.,TRBV7-9,TRBD1,TRBJ1-2,TGTGCCAGCAGCTCATGGGGACAGGCGGCCTATGGCTACACCTTC,CASSSWGQAAYGYTF
.,TRBV6-2/TRBV6-3,.,TRBJ1-2,TGTGCCAGCAGTGAACGAGGGTGGCAGGGAATTGGCTACACCTTC,CASSERGWQGIGYTF
.,TRBV29-1,.,TRBJ2-3,TGCAGCGTTGGGGGGGTGGGCACAGATACGCAGTATTTT,CSVGGVGTDTQYF
.,TRBV5-1,TRBD1,TRBJ2-1,TGCGTCCCCAGGGGGTACACTGAGCAGTTCTTC,CVPRGYTEQFF
.,TRBV5-1,TRBD1,TRBJ1-1,TGCGCCAGCAGCTTGGGCCCAGGGGGAAGGAACACTGAAGCTTTCTTT,CASSLGPGGRNTEAFF
many,TRBV7-9,.,TRBJ2-4,TGTGCCAGCAGCTGGACGGGAAGTGGCATTCAGTACTTC,CASSWTGSGIQYF
many,TRBV27,.,TRBJ2-7,TGTGCCAGCAAAGGACCGGCGTCCTACGAGCAGTACTTC,CASKGPASYEQYF
.,TRBV19,TRBD2,TRBJ2-7,TGTGCCAGTAGTACGGGGGGGGCGCGCAACTACGAGCAGTACTTC,CASSTGGARNYEQYF
many,TRBV20-1,TRBD2,TRBJ2-1,TGCAGTGCTAGAGATGCCATAGCGGGATATTACAATGAGCAGTTCTTC,CSARDAIAGYYNEQFF
.,TRBV6-5,.,TRBJ2-7,TGTGCCAGCACCAACCCGGGGGGCGTCTACGAGCAGTACTTC,CASTNPGGVYEQYF
.,TRBV24-1,TRBD2,TRBJ2-3,TGTGCCACCAGTGAACAATTGTCTAGCGGAGGCACAGATACGCAGTATTTT,CATSEQLSSGGTDTQYF
.,TRBV5-1,TRBD1,TRBJ2-7,TGCGCCAGCAGCCAAATGCCGGGGACAGGGATTTACGAGCAGTACTTC,CASSQMPGTGIYEQYF
.,TRBV2,TRBD2,TRBJ2-1,TGTGCCAGCAGTCGTCGCGCTAGCGGGGGAGGGAATGAGCAGTTCTTC,CASSRRASGGGNEQFF
.,TRBV4-3,TRBD1,TRBJ2-5,TGCGCCAGCAGTATACAGGGGGCTGGGACCCAGTACTTC,CASSIQGAGTQYF
.,TRBV2,TRBD1,TRBJ1-1,TGTGCCAGCGGAGCAGGGGGTTGGAGCACTGAAGCTTTCTTT,CASGAGGWSTEAFF
.,TRBV5-1,TRBD1,TRBJ1-1,TGCGCCAGCAGATCAGGGGGTTCGGACACTGAAGCTTTCTTT,CASRSGGSDTEAFF
few,TRBV29-1,.,TRBJ1-2,TGCAGCGTTGTTTCCAACCAGCGTGGCTACACCTTC,CSVVSNQRGYTF
many,TRBV5-1,TRBD1,TRBJ2-1,TGCGCCAGCAGCAGGGACAGGGTCGAGTACAATGAGCAGTTCTTC,CASSRDRVEYNEQFF
few,TRBV5-6,TRBD2,TRBJ2-1,TGTGCCAGCAGCTCTCTCGGGGGGGCCAACAATGAGCAGTTCTTC,CASSSLGGANNEQFF
.,TRBV5-1,TRBD1,TRBJ2-3,TGCGCCAGCAGCTCCCTCGGACAGGGGTATTATGATACGCAGTATTTT,CASSSLGQGYYDTQYF
few,TRBV27,TRBD1,TRBJ2-7,TGTGCCAGCAGTAGGACAGGGCAGTACTACGAGCAGTACTTC,CASSRTGQYYEQYF
few,TRBV7-3,.,TRBJ2-5,TGTGCCAGCAGTCGTCTCCCCGGGGAGACCCAGTACTTC,CASSRLPGETQYF
.,TRBV4-3,.,TRBJ2-3,TGCGCCAGCAGCCAAGTCGGCTGGGGAGCTAGCACAGATACGCAGTATTTT,CASSQVGWGASTDTQYF
few,TRBV30,TRBD2,TRBJ2-1,TGTGCCTGGAGTGACGTAGCGGGGGGTCACAATGAGCAGTTCTTC,CAWSDVAGGHNEQFF
few,TRBV6-5,TRBD1,TRBJ1-1,TGTGCCAGCAGTACAGGGGGCAGGAGCACTGAAGCTTTCTTT,CASSTGGRSTEAFF
.,TRBV6-5,TRBD1,TRBJ1-2,TGTGCCAGCATCGGGACAGGGTCTAACTATGGCTACACCTTC,CASIGTGSNYGYTF
.,TRBV7-9,.,TRBJ2-7,TGTGCCAGCAGCTTAGTAGACAGACTGGACGAGCAGTACTTC,CASSLVDRLDEQYF
few,TRBV12-3/TRBV12-4,.,TRBJ1-5,TGTGCCAGCAGTTTCCGGGGGTCGGTCGGTCAGCCCCAGCATTTT,CASSFRGSVGQPQHF
.,TRBV20-1,.,TRBJ1-1,TGCAGTGCTAGAGATCTGGGGGCGGGAACTGAAGCTTTCTTT,CSARDLGAGTEAFF
few,TRBV18,TRBD1,TRBJ1-6,TGTGCCAGCTCACCAGGGGGACAGGAAAATTCACCCCTCCACTTT,CASSPGGQENSPLHF
.,TRBV19,.,TRBJ1-5,TGTGCCAGTAGTGTGGCCGGGACAAACGATCAGCCCCAGCATTTT,CASSVAGTNDQPQHF